The 27 T cell receptor beta chains listed next were all sequenced from one sample in a study of T cells in Graves' hyperthyroidism and ophthalmopathy (dated by TCRdb to between 2019 and 2020). The library was built by means of multiplex PCR. The sequencing machine was an Illumina HiSeq 2000. TCR beta CDR3 regions were amplified from RNA transcripts. A first-round RT-PCR of the TCR CDR3 used the HTBI primer set with the Qiagen OneStep RT-PCR kit. TCRdb ran its own pipeline on the public reads, namely fastp trimming at Q25 and MiXCR clone calling, and kept in-frame beta chains. When rows share a CDR3 protein, they turn into one entry using the most common DNA and genes. This sample lists some 270,000 distinct CDR3 sequences; less than 15% were detected once. 6.5% to 10% of the sample goes to the ten largest clones. Source material: blood. The receptors were gathered from a woman under 40 with Graves' hyperthyroidism that later progressed to Graves' ophthalmopathy.

The sample holds a few counts of this clonotype. The chain joins TRBV4-2 to TRBJ2-7; D possibly uses TRBD1 or TRBD2 (6 bases each). The CDR3 totals 14 residues. Germline V lookup: CDR1 LGHNA, CDR2 YNFKEQ. V was pared by 3 bases and J by 5 bases, with 14 bases between. CDR3 residues: CASSQMRGEDEQYF. CDR3 DNA: TGTGCCAGCAGCCAGATGAGGGGGGAGGACGAGCAGTACTTC.

In its sample, this clonotype was seen many times. The chain recombines TRBV15 with TRBJ2-1, with 9 bases matching TRBD1. The CDR3 runs to 17 residues. Trimming took 8 bases from V and 4 from J; bases not matched to a gene: 15. Germline CDR1 and CDR2: LNHNV and YYDKDF (reference sequence). CDR3 sequence: CATANGTGTSIYNEQFF. CDR3 DNA sequence: TGTGCCACCGCTAATGGGACAGGGACTTCTATTTACAATGAGCAGTTCTTC.

Ten or more counts support this clonotype. This chain connects TRBV7-2 to TRBJ2-5, with a weak D call TRBD2 (6 bases). Trimming took 4 bases from V and 4 from J, leaving 10 bases between them. The germline V gene encodes CDR1 SGHTA and CDR2 FQGNSA. CDR3 length: 13 amino acids. The CDR3 region is CASSSTAGETQYF. CDR3 bases: TGTGCCAGCAGCTCAACAGCGGGAGAGACCCAGTACTTC.

This clonotype was seen ten or more times. The chain has TRBV6-5 and TRBJ1-1, with D unclear. Trimming took off 1 base at V and 5 bases at J, with 8 bases between the two ends. CDR3 length equals 13 residues. Germline V gives CDR1 MNHEY, CDR2 SVGAGI. CDR3 residues: CASSYWIGTEAFF. The CDR3 DNA sequence: TGTGCCAGCAGTTACTGGATTGGGACTGAAGCTTTCTTT.

This clonotype has just a few counts. The chain couples TRBV9 to TRBJ2-3; tentative D call: TRBD1 (5 bases). Germline-derived CDR1 and CDR2 are SGDLS and YYNGEE. The CDR3 consists of 15 residues. V dropped 3 bases and J dropped 4 bases, with 15 bases sitting between them. The CDR3 here is CASSADTGRADTQYF. DNA for the CDR3: TGTGCCAGCAGCGCCGACACGGGCAGGGCAGATACGCAGTATTTT.

This clonotype occurred many times. V and J are TRBV10-3 and TRBJ2-2; TRBD2 is a possible D gene (6 bases). CDR1 is ENHRY, CDR2 SYGVKD, per germline. The CDR3 is 17 amino acids. V lost 3 bases and J lost 5, with 19 bases in between. The CDR3 bases are TGTGCCATCAGTGAAGGTCAGAGTAGCGGTGGAACCGGGGAGCTGTTTTTT. This gives the protein CAISEGQSSGGTGELFF.

This clonotype showed up many times. Here the CDR3 reads CSASRPGAYWQDEQYF. In nucleotides, the CDR3 is TGCAGTGCTAGTAGGCCCGGGGCCTACTGGCAGGACGAGCAGTACTTC. The V and J genes are TRBV20-1 and TRBJ2-7; either TRBD1 or TRBD2 may fit D (5 bases each). V was pared by 3 bases and J by 5 bases, with 23 bases between. CDR1 is DFQATT, CDR2 SNEGSKA, per germline (reference sequence). This CDR3 region has 16 residues.

On this clonotype itself: A read error may explain this, as a much larger clone is one base away. The V gene is TRBV4-2, the J gene TRBJ2-7, with 9 nucleotides matching TRBD1. The CDR3 is 17 amino acids. Germline V gene sequence: CDR1 LGHNA, CDR2 YNFKEQ. The CDR3 spells CVSSQSGLRDRDYEQYF. The CDR3 DNA reads as TGTGTCAGCAGCCAATCCGGTCTGCGGGACAGGGACTACGAGCAGTACTTC.

This clonotype was detected many times. The V call is TRBV6-2 or TRBV6-3, the J call TRBJ1-5; D gene uncertain. Trimming removed 2 bases from V and 7 bases from J, with 15 bases in between. This CDR3 spans 15 amino acids. Per germline, CDR1 MNHEY and CDR2 SVGEGT. The CDR3 DNA reads TGTGCCAGCAGTTACCCGAGAGATCTTCGGCAGCCCCAGCATTTT. Its translation is CASSYPRDLRQPQHF.

This clonotype was counted a few times. The rearrangement uses TRBV4-3 and TRBJ1-5; D uncertain. V was shortened by 1 base and J by 4 bases, with 14 bases between the two germline ends. There are 16 residues in the CDR3. The germline V gene encodes CDR1 LGHNA and CDR2 YSLEER. The CDR3 sequence: CASSQVYQLGNQPQHF. DNA for the CDR3: TGCGCCAGCAGCCAAGTCTACCAGTTAGGTAATCAGCCCCAGCATTTT.

This clonotype was seen more than once but under ten times. The chain has TRBV20-1 and TRBJ1-3; D not certain. This CDR3 has 13 amino acids. V was shortened by 1 base and J by 0 bases, with 4 bases between the two germline ends. CDR1 is DFQATT, CDR2 SNEGSKA, per germline (reference sequence). In nucleotides, the CDR3 is TGCAGTGCTAGAGCAGTCTCTGGAAACACCATATATTTT. Protein product: CSARAVSGNTIYF.

This clonotype has ten or more counts. The chain is built from TRBV20-1 and TRBJ1-2; maybe TRBD1 (6 bases). Germline V gives CDR1 DFQATT, CDR2 SNEGSKA (reference sequence). Trimming removed 4 bases at V and 7 bases at J, with 10 bases between. This CDR3 comprises 11 residues. The CDR3 DNA follows: TGCAGTGCTATTACAGGGCCTGGCTACACCTTC. Amino acid sequence: CSAITGPGYTF.

This clonotype was recorded at least ten times. The chain employs TRBV7-2 and TRBJ2-7; the D gene is possibly TRBD1 (7 bases). V dropped 1 base and J dropped 4 bases, with 14 bases sitting between them. Germline loops: CDR1 SGHTA, CDR2 FQGNSA. CDR3 length: 15 amino acids. The CDR3 here is CASSLEGAGRYEQYF. DNA for the CDR3: TGTGCCAGCAGCTTAGAGGGGGCGGGACGATACGAGCAGTACTTC.

Remarks on this clonotype: A read error is possible here, since a much larger clone lies one base away. The J gene is TRBJ2-7, the V gene TRBV30; tentative D call: TRBD2 (6 bases). Germline lookup yields CDR1 GTSNPN and CDR2 SVGIG (reference sequence). The CDR3 has 13 amino acids. V was clipped by 7 bases and J by 7 bases, with 20 bases between them. The CDR3 DNA reads as TGTGCCTCGGGCTCCACTGATGGAGGGGAGCAGTACTTC. This encodes CASGSTDGGEQYF.

Ten or more counts support this clonotype. CDR3 in DNA: TGTGCCAGCAGCCCGGAGGGCAGGACACAAGAGACCCAGTACTTC. Amino acid sequence: CASSPEGRTQETQYF. The V gene is TRBV5-4, the J gene TRBJ2-5, with TRBD2 as a possible D gene (6 bases). Deletions cut 4 bases from V and 2 bases from J, with 15 bases between. Germline lookup yields CDR1 SGHNT and CDR2 YYREEE (reference sequence). The CDR3 length is 15 residues.

The chain carries TRBV30 and TRBJ2-6; D ambiguous. V was shortened by 8 bases and J by 3 bases, with 8 bases between the two germline ends. CDR3 size: 12 residues. Germline CDR1 GTSNPN, CDR2 SVGIG (reference sequence). The CDR3, as DNA: TGTGCCCACAGCTTTGGGGCCAACGTCCTGACTTTC. Its protein is CAHSFGANVLTF.

Ten or more counts support this clonotype. The chain combines TRBV3-1 with TRBJ2-2; 9 bases fit TRBD2. Germline trimming cut 4 bases from V and 4 bases from J; bases unmatched to any gene: 1. The CDR3 extends over 14 amino acids. Germline V gene data show CDR1 as LGHDT and CDR2 as YNNKEL (reference sequence). The CDR3 sequence: CASSLTSGTGELFF. CDR3 nucleotide sequence: TGTGCCAGCAGCCTGACTAGCGGCACCGGGGAGCTGTTTTTT.

This clonotype has a handful of counts. The chain joins TRBV25-1 to TRBJ2-2; 9 bases are a match to TRBD1. Germline assignment: CDR1 MGHDK and CDR2 SYGVNS. Trimming at V came to 6 bases and at J to 5 bases, leaving 4 bases not matched to a gene. The CDR3 is 14 amino acids. CDR3 sequence (DNA): TGTGCCAGCAGGGGGACAGGGATGACCGGGGAGCTGTTTTTT. Protein: CASRGTGMTGELFF.

This clonotype was observed a few times. This chain links TRBV20-1 with TRBJ2-1, with 8 positions matching TRBD2. This CDR3 spans 17 amino acids. With V trimmed by 0 bases and J by 2 bases, 9 bases remained unmatched. The V gene's germline CDR1 is DFQATT and CDR2 SNEGSKA (reference sequence). The CDR3 DNA is TGCAGTGCTAGAGATCGAACTAGCGGCACCCCCTACAATGAGCAGTTCTTC. This translates into CSARDRTSGTPYNEQFF.

This clonotype was seen repeatedly, ten times or more. The J gene is TRBJ2-7, the V gene TRBV5-1; 14 bases agree with TRBD2. There are 15 residues in the CDR3. The J segment lost 12 bases and the V segment lost 3 bases, leaving 11 bases of the junction unmatched. CDR1 and CDR2 (germline): SGHRS, YFSETQ. The CDR3 protein is CASSSGTSGSLPWYF. As DNA, the CDR3 is TGCGCCAGCAGCTCCGGGACTAGCGGGAGTCTTCCTTGGTACTTC.

This clonotype appeared many times. V and J are TRBV3-1 and TRBJ1-1; a weak D match, TRBD1 (6 bases). Between the trimmed V and J ends, which lost 6 bases and 0 bases, there was a span of 23 bases. Germline CDR1 and CDR2: LGHDT and YNNKEL (reference sequence). The CDR3 runs 18 residues. The CDR3 sequence: CASSQNREFGIMNTEAFF. The CDR3 DNA sequence: TGTGCCAGCAGTCAGAACAGGGAATTTGGTATAATGAACACTGAAGCTTTCTTT.

This clonotype was seen a handful of times. The CDR3 reads CASSFQGIGSDTQYF. DNA for the CDR3: TGTGCCAGCAGCTTTCAAGGGATAGGTTCAGATACGCAGTATTTT. The chain links TRBV7-3 to TRBJ2-3; unclear D gene. The CDR3 has 15 amino acids. V dropped 3 bases and J dropped 4 bases, with 14 bases sitting between them. Germline values: CDR1 SGHTA, CDR2 FQGTGA.

This clonotype was counted at least ten times. The chain uses TRBV2 and TRBJ2-7, with unresolved D. The germline CDR1 and CDR2 sequences are SNHLY and FYNNEI. V gave up 3 bases and J gave up 4 bases, with 10 bases separating them. The CDR3 is made up of 13 amino acids. This CDR3 is CASSDKEKYEQYF. CDR3 bases: TGTGCCAGCAGTGATAAGGAGAAGTACGAGCAGTACTTC.

A note on this clonotype: This could be a read error, since a much larger clone is one nucleotide away. The chain carries TRBV20-1 and TRBJ2-5; no clear D gene. Germline CDR1 DFQATT, CDR2 SNEGSKA (reference sequence). This CDR3 has 12 residues. The CDR3, as DNA: TGCAGTGCCACCAGGAGCCAAGAGGCCCAGTACTTC. This encodes CSATRSQEAQYF.

This clonotype was counted many times. The chain carries TRBV6-2 or TRBV6-3 and TRBJ2-7; 10 positions agree with TRBD2. Germline V gene lookup returns CDR1 MNHEY and CDR2 SVGEGT. The CDR3 is 18 amino acids. With V trimmed by 6 bases and J by 6 bases, 20 bases remained unmatched. The CDR3 loop is CASSALLAGRRSLGEQYF. CDR3 nucleotide sequence: TGTGCCAGCAGCGCCCTACTAGCGGGGCGGAGATCGTTGGGCGAGCAGTACTTC.

The gene calls are TRBV9 and TRBJ2-2, with no clear D. The CDR3 length is 17 residues. Germline V CDR1 and CDR2: SGDLS, YYNGEE. V was cut by 0 bases and J by 4 bases, with 16 bases left in between. CDR3 residues: CASSVAMGNAATGELFF. The CDR3 DNA is TGTGCCAGCAGCGTAGCTATGGGGAATGCGGCCACCGGGGAGCTGTTTTTT.

In its sample, this clonotype was seen many times. The chain has TRBV7-8 and TRBJ2-3; possible D gene TRBD2, 5 bases. This CDR3 is built from 16 residues. The germline gives CDR1 SGHVS, CDR2 FQNEAQ. V dropped 0 bases and J dropped 2 bases, with 12 bases sitting between them. CDR3 in amino acids: CASSLAPGRFTDTQYF. The CDR3 DNA reads TGTGCCAGCAGCTTAGCTCCGGGGAGATTCACAGATACGCAGTATTTT.